The 32 T cell receptor beta chains presented below share a single source sample, sequenced in a study of T-cell reconstitution after alpha-beta-depleted transplantation in children. Molecular barcoding with unique molecular identifiers was used for the TCRbeta library. Each CDR3 protein gets one entry after TCRdb re-called the PCR reads with MiXCR. The data show hundreds of thousands of distinct CDR3 sequences, 6.5% to 9% seen once. Material: PBMCs, mostly from graft donor cells, obtained 180 days after TCRalphabeta/CD19-depleted stem cell transplant. The source is a male patient between 10 and 17 years old who had a stem cell transplant for acute lymphoblastic leukemia, so the T cells may come from the graft donor.

Many counts were recorded for this clonotype. V usage is TRBV18 and J usage is TRBJ2-3; the D gene is possibly TRBD2 (5 bases). V dropped 0 bases and J dropped 4 bases, with 8 bases sitting between them. From germline, CDR1 is KGHSH and CDR2 LQKENI. This CDR3 spans 14 amino acids. The CDR3 DNA is TGTGCCAGCTCACCACCAGAGGGATCAGATACGCAGTATTTT. Amino acid sequence: CASSPPEGSDTQYF.

This clonotype was seen repeatedly, ten times or more. The rearrangement uses TRBV4-1 and TRBJ2-7; D perhaps matches TRBD2 (5 bases). Germline CDR1 and CDR2: MGHRA and YSYEKL. CDR3 length: 15 amino acids. Trimming took off 4 bases at V and 2 bases at J, with 15 bases between the two ends. The chain's CDR3 is CASSPFMDFPYEQYF. The CDR3 DNA reads as TGCGCCAGCAGCCCTTTTATGGACTTTCCCTACGAGCAGTACTTC.

In this sample, this clonotype turned up many times. This chain connects TRBV11-2 to TRBJ2-3; weak D call: TRBD2 (5 bases). This CDR3 region has 14 residues. Germline CDR1 is SGHAT and CDR2 is FQNNGV. V was pared by 6 bases and J by 0 bases, with 10 bases between. CDR3 amino acids: CASSYGGSTDTQYF. In DNA, the CDR3 is TGTGCCAGCAGTTATGGAGGAAGCACAGATACGCAGTATTTT.

With respect to this clonotype: A read error is possible here, since a much larger clone lies one base away. The V gene is TRBV27, the J gene TRBJ2-1; TRBD2 agrees at 7 bases. The CDR3 length is 14 residues. The germline CDR1 and CDR2 sequences are MNHEY and SMNVEV (reference sequence). The CDR3 loop reads CASSPGRSFNEQFF. The CDR3 nucleotides read TGTGCCAGCAGTCCCGGGAGGTCCTTCAATGAGCAGTTCTTC.

The sample holds many counts of this clonotype. The CDR3, as DNA: TGTGCCAGCAGCTTAGCTATGGGGAATTCACCCCTCCACTTT. This codes for CASSLAMGNSPLHF. The J gene is TRBJ1-6, the V gene TRBV7-6; no clear D gene. CDR1 is SGHVS and CDR2 is FNYEAQ in the germline V gene. This CDR3 spans 14 amino acids. The V gene lost 0 bases and the J gene lost 7 bases, with 7 bases spanning the gap.

In its sample, this clonotype was seen many times. The chain has TRBV12-3 or TRBV12-4 and TRBJ1-2; TRBD1 is a possible D gene (5 bases). The CDR3 runs to 13 residues. Trimming left V 2 bases short and J 6 bases short, with 10 bases between. In DNA, the CDR3 is TGTGCCAGCAGTTTAAGGGGTTGGGATGGCTACACCTTC. The encoded protein is CASSLRGWDGYTF.

This clonotype was picked up many times. V is TRBV19 and J is TRBJ2-5; D uncertain. This CDR3 comprises 10 residues. Trimming pared 7 bases from V and 5 bases from J, leaving 5 bases between. CDR1 LNHDA and CDR2 SQIVND come from the germline V gene (reference sequence). As DNA, the CDR3 is TGTGCCAGTATGGGGGAGACCCAGTACTTC. It codes for CASMGETQYF.

This clonotype was observed at least ten times. The chain employs TRBV4-3 and TRBJ1-5, with 9 bases identical to TRBD1. This CDR3 has 15 residues. Looked up from germline, CDR1 is LGHNA and CDR2 is YSLEER. With 0 bases clipped from V and 5 bases from J, the junction kept 2 bases outside the gene matches. The DNA of the CDR3 is TGCGCCAGCAGCCAAGAAAGGACAGGGGATCAGCCCCAGCATTTT. Protein sequence: CASSQERTGDQPQHF.

This clonotype has a count of ten or more. The chain employs TRBV20-1 and TRBJ2-3; a possible D gene is TRBD2 (5 bases). CDR3 length: 12 residues. V lost 3 bases, J lost 9 bases, and 13 bases lay in between. The germline V gene encodes CDR1 DFQATT and CDR2 SNEGSKA (reference sequence). CDR3 bases: TGCAGTGCTAGCGGGGATTCGGGAACGCAGTATTTT. This encodes CSASGDSGTQYF.

This clonotype showed up many times. The chain joins TRBV3-1 to TRBJ1-1, with 12 bases that match TRBD1. J lost 6 bases, V lost 0 bases, and 8 bases had no gene match. The CDR3 has 17 residues. Looked up from germline, CDR1 is LGHDT and CDR2 is YNNKEL (reference sequence). The CDR3 sequence: CASSQDSRDRGLSEAFF. DNA for the CDR3: TGTGCCAGCAGCCAAGATTCGAGGGACAGGGGGCTATCTGAAGCTTTCTTT.

This clonotype was seen many times. The V and J genes are TRBV5-1 and TRBJ1-4; D uncertain. The CDR3 loop spans 13 amino acids. CDR1 is SGHRS and CDR2 is YFSETQ in the germline V gene. Trimming shortened V by 4 bases and J by 8 bases, and 12 bases separated the two germline ends. CDR3 coding DNA: TGCGCCAGCAGCCCGCAGCCAGCCGAAAAACTGTTTTTT. It is translated as CASSPQPAEKLFF. The complete variable domain, with remaining parts taken from reference TRBV5-1 and TRBJ1-4, reads KAGVTQTPRYLIKTRGQQVTLSCSPISGHRSVSWYQQTPGQGLQFLFEYFSETQRNKGNFPGRFSGRQFSNSRSEMNVSTLELGDSALYLCASSPQPAEKLFFGSGTQLSVL.

This clonotype was seen at least ten times. V gene TRBV28 combines with J gene TRBJ2-5; TRBD2 agrees at 9 bases. In germline, CDR1 is MDHEN, CDR2 SYDVKM. V trimming: 5 bases; J trimming: 2 bases; junction bases outside the gene matches: 12. The CDR3 extends over 17 amino acids. The DNA of the CDR3 is TGTGCCAGCAGTCCATATCCGGGACTAGCCTTACAAGAGACCCAGTACTTC. This encodes CASSPYPGLALQETQYF.

This clonotype was seen many times. The chain couples TRBV12-3 or TRBV12-4 to TRBJ2-6; D is ambiguous. V lost 10 bases, J lost 0 bases, and 4 bases lay in between. This CDR3 contains 12 residues. In DNA, the CDR3 is TGTGCCAAAGGCTCTGGGGCCAACGTCCTGACTTTC. Translation gives CAKGSGANVLTF.

This clonotype was seen at least ten times. The chain employs TRBV12-3 or TRBV12-4 and TRBJ2-4, with a tentative D call TRBD2 (6 bases). Trimming removed 3 bases from V and 5 bases from J, with 11 bases in between. This CDR3 spans 14 amino acids. As DNA, the CDR3 is TGTGCCAGCAGTTTGTTGCGGGGTCAAAACATTCAGTACTTC. It translates to CASSLLRGQNIQYF.

The sample holds many counts of this clonotype. The chain joins TRBV18 to TRBJ2-7; a weak D match, TRBD1 (5 bases). This CDR3 contains 15 residues. Germline CDR1 is KGHSH and CDR2 is LQKENI. Trimming shortened V by 3 bases and J by 3 bases, and 15 bases separated the two germline ends. The chain's CDR3 is CASSPGSRTSYEQYF. CDR3 DNA sequence: TGTGCCAGCTCACCCGGAAGTCGGACAAGCTACGAGCAGTACTTC.

This clonotype was recorded many times. The V call is TRBV6-5, the J call TRBJ2-4; maybe TRBD2 (6 bases). The CDR3 is made up of 14 amino acids. Germline CDR1 MNHEY, CDR2 SVGAGI. Trimming took off 2 bases at V and 8 bases at J, with 13 bases between the two ends. CDR3 in amino acids: CASSYRRGWDIQYF. The CDR3 bases are TGTGCCAGCAGTTACAGGAGGGGCTGGGACATTCAGTACTTC.

Ten or more counts support this clonotype. The CDR3 region has the DNA TGCAGTGCATCCCGGGACAGCCTTATTTACACCCTCCACTTT. Its protein product is CSASRDSLIYTLHF. The chain employs TRBV20-1 and TRBJ1-6; TRBD1 matches at 7 bases. Trimming at V came to 6 bases and at J to 14 bases, leaving 16 bases not matched to a gene. In germline, CDR1 is DFQATT, CDR2 SNEGSKA (reference sequence). This CDR3 has 14 amino acids.

This clonotype has ten or more counts. The chain joins TRBV5-4 to TRBJ1-1; no clear D gene. In germline, CDR1 is SGHNT, CDR2 YYREEE (reference sequence). Trimming removed 1 base from V and 1 base from J, with 8 bases in between. This CDR3 comprises 14 residues. Here the CDR3 reads CASSLRVPNTEAFF. The CDR3 DNA sequence: TGTGCCAGCAGCTTGAGGGTCCCGAACACTGAAGCTTTCTTT.

This clonotype was picked up many times. The chain is built from TRBV20-1 and TRBJ2-1, with 9 bases aligning to TRBD2. Germline assignment: CDR1 DFQATT and CDR2 SNEGSKA (reference sequence). The CDR3 loop spans 16 amino acids. Losses at the gene ends were 3 bases for V and 0 bases for J; bases not matched to a gene: 6. The CDR3 DNA reads as TGCAGTGCTAGCGGGACTAGCTGTTGCTCCTACAATGAGCAGTTCTTC. Translating it yields CSASGTSCCSYNEQFF.

This clonotype was seen repeatedly, ten times or more. The chain uses TRBV28 and TRBJ2-7; 7 bases line up with TRBD2. The ends lost 6 bases at V and 1 base at J; junction bases unmatched: 9. The CDR3 has 15 residues. Germline V gene lookup returns CDR1 MDHEN and CDR2 SYDVKM. The CDR3, as DNA: TGTGCCAGCAGCCCCTCTAGCGGTCAATCCTACGAGCAGTACTTC. Residues: CASSPSSGQSYEQYF. Supplemented by reference TRBV28 and TRBJ2-7, the full variable domain reads DVKVTQSSRYLVKRTGEKVFLECVQDMDHENMFWYRQDPGLGLRLIYFSYDVKMKEKGDIPEGYSVSREKKERFSLILESASTNQTSMYLCASSPSSGQSYEQYFGPGTRLTVT.

This clonotype was seen ten or more times. The chain couples TRBV19 to TRBJ1-1; 8 bases are a match to TRBD1. Trimming at V came to 7 bases and at J to 5 bases, leaving 9 bases not matched to a gene. Per the germline V gene, CDR1 is LNHDA and CDR2 is SQIVND (reference sequence). The CDR3 loop spans 14 amino acids. The CDR3 is CASTGQGGGTEAFF. The CDR3 DNA is TGTGCCAGTACCGGACAGGGAGGGGGAACTGAAGCTTTCTTT.

This clonotype appeared many times. V gene TRBV2 combines with J gene TRBJ1-2; tentative D call: TRBD1 (6 bases). The length of the CDR3 is 13 residues. V lost 6 bases and J lost 3, with 11 bases in between. CDR1 is SNHLY and CDR2 is FYNNEI in the germline V gene. The CDR3: CASSIRGYYGYTF. Here the CDR3 DNA reads TGTGCCAGCAGCATCAGGGGCTACTATGGCTACACCTTC.

The sample holds many counts of this clonotype. This rearrangement joins TRBV5-1 to TRBJ1-1; 9 nucleotides line up with TRBD1. With V trimmed by 4 bases and J by 5 bases, 6 bases remained unmatched. CDR3 length: 14 amino acids. Looked up from germline, CDR1 is SGHRS and CDR2 is YFSETQ. CDR3 amino acids: CASSVGQGRTEAFF. The CDR3 DNA follows: TGCGCCAGCAGCGTGGGACAGGGTAGGACTGAAGCTTTCTTT.

This clonotype was seen repeatedly, ten times or more. This sequence joins TRBV7-2 and TRBJ2-3, with TRBD2 matching over 8 bases. The CDR3 totals 15 residues. CDR1 SGHTA and CDR2 FQGNSA come from the germline V gene. V lost 1 base and J lost 5; bases outside the gene matches: 5. CDR3 nucleotide sequence: TGTGCCAGCAGCTTAGTCCGGGGGGGGAGAGATACGCAGTATTTT. Translated, it gives CASSLVRGGRDTQYF.

As concerns this clonotype: Mismatch with germline at one junction end may stem from a read error. The chain's CDR3 is CASSEQIYGYAF. The CDR3 nucleotides are TGTGCCAGCAGTGAACAGATCTATGGCTACGCCTTC. J is TRBJ1-2 and V is TRBV2; no reliable D call. CDR1 and CDR2 (germline): SNHLY, FYNNEI. This CDR3 region has 12 residues.

This clonotype was counted ten times or more. The J gene is TRBJ2-1, the V gene TRBV11-2; 7 bases are a match to TRBD2. V was clipped by 2 bases and J by 7 bases; unmatched bases: 5. Germline V gene lookup returns CDR1 SGHAT and CDR2 FQNNGV. The CDR3 totals 14 residues. This CDR3 reads CASSLSPGLNEQFF. As DNA, the CDR3 is TGTGCCAGCAGCTTATCACCGGGACTAAATGAGCAGTTCTTC.

This clonotype was seen many times. The rearrangement uses TRBV10-3 and TRBJ1-6; no definite D call. Germline assignment: CDR1 ENHRY and CDR2 SYGVKD. This CDR3 is 14 amino acids long. V was shortened by 0 bases and J by 10 bases, with 10 bases between the two germline ends. CDR3 nucleotide sequence: TGTGCCATCAGTGAGTCGAGGGAAGGATCACCCCTCCACTTT. Its protein is CAISESREGSPLHF.

There are many counts of this clonotype. The V call is TRBV15, the J call TRBJ2-5; TRBD2 matches 7 bases. Germline V gene lookup returns CDR1 LNHNV and CDR2 YYDKDF (reference sequence). V shed 5 bases, J shed 4 bases, and the junction held 7 bases outside the gene matches. This CDR3 contains 14 residues. In DNA, the CDR3 is TGTGCCACCAGCGCCGGGGGGACCGGAGAGACCCAGTACTTC. Its translation is CATSAGGTGETQYF.

Turning to this clonotype: With a much larger clone just one base away, this may be a read error. The CDR3 here is CASSLGQGGFYNEQFF. For the CDR3, the DNA is TGTGCCAGCAGCTTAGGGCAGGGCGGGTTCTACAATGAGCAGTTCTTC. This chain joins TRBV11-1 and TRBJ2-1; the D gene could be TRBD1 or TRBD2 (5 bases each). The V and J ends lost 1 base and 3 bases respectively, with 13 bases between them. This CDR3 has 16 residues. Germline V gene lookup returns CDR1 SGHAT and CDR2 FQDESV (reference sequence).

This clonotype was found many times. The rearrangement joins TRBV5-1 to TRBJ2-7; TRBD1 matches at 7 bases. J gave up 2 bases and V 5 bases, and 7 bases lay outside the gene matches. CDR3 length: 14 residues. Germline V gene sequence: CDR1 SGHRS, CDR2 YFSETQ. CDR3 protein: CASSKRQGAYEQYF. Written as DNA, the CDR3 is TGCGCCAGCAGTAAACGGCAGGGGGCCTACGAGCAGTACTTC.

This clonotype was counted many times. The V call is TRBV12-3 or TRBV12-4, the J call TRBJ1-1; a weak D match, TRBD1 (5 bases). Trimming pared 4 bases from V and 7 bases from J, leaving 16 bases between. This CDR3 has 14 residues. The CDR3 bases are TGTGCCAGCAGTTACGTCTCAGGGTCGCGTGAAGCTTTCTTT. It yields the protein CASSYVSGSREAFF.

In this sample, this clonotype turned up many times. The chain links TRBV23-1 to TRBJ2-5, with D possibly TRBD1 on 5 matching bases. TRBV23-1 is known as an ORF, though its function is uncertain. V lost 4 bases and J 2 bases, leaving 11 bases between the germline ends. The CDR3 consists of 14 residues. CDR3 DNA: TGCGCCAGCAGTCCCAGGGCGATTCAAGAGACCCAGTACTTC. Protein: CASSPRAIQETQYF.